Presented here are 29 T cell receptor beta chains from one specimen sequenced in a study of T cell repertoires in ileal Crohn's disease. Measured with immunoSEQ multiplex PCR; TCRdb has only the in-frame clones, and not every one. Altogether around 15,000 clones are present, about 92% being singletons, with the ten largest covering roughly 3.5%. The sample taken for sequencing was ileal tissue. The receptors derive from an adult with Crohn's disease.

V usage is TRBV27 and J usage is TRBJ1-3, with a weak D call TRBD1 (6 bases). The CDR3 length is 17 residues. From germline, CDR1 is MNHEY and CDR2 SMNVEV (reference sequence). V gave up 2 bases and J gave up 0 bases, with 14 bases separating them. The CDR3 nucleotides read TGTGCCAGCAGTTTAAGGACAGCCTCCTACTCTGGAAACACCATATATTTT. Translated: CASSLRTASYSGNTIYF.

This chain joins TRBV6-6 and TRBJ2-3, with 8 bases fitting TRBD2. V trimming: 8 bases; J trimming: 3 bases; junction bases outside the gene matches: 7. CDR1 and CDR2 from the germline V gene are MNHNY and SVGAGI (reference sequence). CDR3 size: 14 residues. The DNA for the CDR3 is TGTGCCAGCTCCGGGGGGGGACGAACAGATACGCAGTATTTT. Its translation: CASSGGGRTDTQYF.

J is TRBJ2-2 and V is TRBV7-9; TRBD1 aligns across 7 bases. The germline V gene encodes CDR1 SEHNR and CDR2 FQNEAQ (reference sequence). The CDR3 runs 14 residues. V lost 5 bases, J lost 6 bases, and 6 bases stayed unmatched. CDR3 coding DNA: TGTGCCAGCAGCATGTTACAGGGGTCCGGGGAGCTGTTTTTT. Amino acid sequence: CASSMLQGSGELFF.

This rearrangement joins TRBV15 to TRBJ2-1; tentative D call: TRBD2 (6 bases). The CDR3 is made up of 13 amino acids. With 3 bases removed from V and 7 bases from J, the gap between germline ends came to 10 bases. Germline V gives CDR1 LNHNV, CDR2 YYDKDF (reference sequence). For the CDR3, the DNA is TGTGCCACCAGCAGGGGGACTTTGAATGAGCAGTTCTTC. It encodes CATSRGTLNEQFF.

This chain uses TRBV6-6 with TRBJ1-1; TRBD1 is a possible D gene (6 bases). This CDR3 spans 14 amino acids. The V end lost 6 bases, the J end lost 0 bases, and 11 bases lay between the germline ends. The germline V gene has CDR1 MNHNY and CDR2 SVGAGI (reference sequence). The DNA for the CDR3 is TGTGCCAGCAGACCGGGACAACTGAACACTGAAGCTTTCTTT. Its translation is CASRPGQLNTEAFF.

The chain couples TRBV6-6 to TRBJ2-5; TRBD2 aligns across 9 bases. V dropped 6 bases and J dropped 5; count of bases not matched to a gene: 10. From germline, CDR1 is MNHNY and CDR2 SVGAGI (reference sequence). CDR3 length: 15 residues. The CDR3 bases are TGTGCCAGCAGAGGGTCAGCGGGGGGAATGGAGACCCAGTACTTC. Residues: CASRGSAGGMETQYF.

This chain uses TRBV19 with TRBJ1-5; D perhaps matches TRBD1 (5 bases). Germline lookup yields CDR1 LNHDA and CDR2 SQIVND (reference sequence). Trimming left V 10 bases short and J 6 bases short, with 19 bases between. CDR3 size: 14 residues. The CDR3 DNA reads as TGTGCCACTCGGCGGGAAACTGGGGGTCAGCCCCAGCATTTT. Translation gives CATRRETGGQPQHF.

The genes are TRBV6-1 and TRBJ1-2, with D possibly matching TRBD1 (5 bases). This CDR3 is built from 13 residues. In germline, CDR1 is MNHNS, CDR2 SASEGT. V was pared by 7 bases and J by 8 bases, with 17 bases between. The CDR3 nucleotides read TGTGCCAGCAAGACGTGGGGGGTGGGCGGCTACACCTTC. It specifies CASKTWGVGGYTF.

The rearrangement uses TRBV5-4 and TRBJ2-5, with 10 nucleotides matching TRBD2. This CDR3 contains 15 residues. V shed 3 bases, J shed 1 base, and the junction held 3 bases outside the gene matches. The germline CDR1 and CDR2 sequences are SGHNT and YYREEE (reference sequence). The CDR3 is CASSWIAGGQETQYF. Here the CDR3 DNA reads TGTGCCAGCAGCTGGATAGCGGGAGGCCAAGAGACCCAGTACTTC.

This CDR3 reads CASSLGRQGGDNYGYTF. The CDR3 DNA sequence: TGCGCCAGCAGCTTGGGACGACAGGGGGGAGATAACTATGGCTACACCTTC. The V call is TRBV5-1, the J call TRBJ1-2; the match to TRBD1 covers 9 bases. CDR1 is SGHRS and CDR2 is YFSETQ in the germline V gene. CDR3 size: 17 residues. The junction had 7 bases not matched to a gene; V was cut back by 0 bases and J by 1 base.

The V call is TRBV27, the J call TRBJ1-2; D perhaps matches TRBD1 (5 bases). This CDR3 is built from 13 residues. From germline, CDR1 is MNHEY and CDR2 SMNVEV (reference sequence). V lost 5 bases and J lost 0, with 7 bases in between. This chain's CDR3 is CASSPTANYGYTF. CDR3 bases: TGTGCCAGCAGTCCGACAGCTAACTATGGCTACACCTTC.

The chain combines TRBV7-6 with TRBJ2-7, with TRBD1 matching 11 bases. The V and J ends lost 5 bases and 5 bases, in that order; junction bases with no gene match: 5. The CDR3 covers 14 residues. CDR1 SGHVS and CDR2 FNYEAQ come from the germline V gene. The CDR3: CASSKRTGGDEQYF. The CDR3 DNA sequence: TGTGCCAGCAGCAAAAGGACAGGGGGCGACGAGCAGTACTTC.

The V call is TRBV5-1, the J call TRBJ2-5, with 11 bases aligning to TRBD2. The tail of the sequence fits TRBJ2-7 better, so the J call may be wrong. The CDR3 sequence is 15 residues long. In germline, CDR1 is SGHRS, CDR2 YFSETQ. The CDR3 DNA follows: TGCGCCAGCAGCCCTAGCGGGGGGAGCTCCTACGAGCAGTACTTC. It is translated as CASSPSGGSSYEQYF.

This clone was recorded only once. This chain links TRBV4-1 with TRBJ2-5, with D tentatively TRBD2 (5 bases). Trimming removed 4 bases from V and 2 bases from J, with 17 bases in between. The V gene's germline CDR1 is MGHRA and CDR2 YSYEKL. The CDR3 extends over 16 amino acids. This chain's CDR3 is CASSPTRGSPQETQYF. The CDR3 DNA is TGCGCCAGCAGCCCTACTAGAGGAAGTCCACAAGAGACCCAGTACTTC.

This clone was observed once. The CDR3 sequence: CASSLRSGGDEQFF. CDR3 DNA: TGTGCCAGCAGCTTAAGGAGCGGGGGCGATGAGCAGTTCTTC. The chain combines TRBV7-3 with TRBJ2-1; the match to TRBD2 covers 8 bases. This CDR3 contains 14 residues. V was pared by 1 base and J by 8 bases, with 4 bases of the junction left unmatched. Germline lookup yields CDR1 SGHTA and CDR2 FQGTGA.

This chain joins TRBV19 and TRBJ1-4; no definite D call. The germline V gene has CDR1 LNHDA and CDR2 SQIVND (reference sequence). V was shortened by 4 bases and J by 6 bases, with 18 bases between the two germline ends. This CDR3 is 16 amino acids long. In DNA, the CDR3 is TGTGCCAGTAGTACCCCGAGGACTGCCGAGTATGAAAAACTGTTTTTT. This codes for CASSTPRTAEYEKLFF.

The CDR3 here is CATRQGNTGELFF. As DNA, the CDR3 is TGTGCGACGAGACAGGGGAACACCGGGGAGCTGTTTTTT. The chain combines TRBV2 with TRBJ2-2; TRBD1 matches 7 bases. This CDR3 comprises 13 residues. Germline loops: CDR1 SNHLY, CDR2 FYNNEI.

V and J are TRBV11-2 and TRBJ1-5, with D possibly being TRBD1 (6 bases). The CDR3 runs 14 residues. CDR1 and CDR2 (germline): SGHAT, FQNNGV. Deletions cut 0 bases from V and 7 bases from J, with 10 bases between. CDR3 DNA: TGTGCCAGCAGCTTAGACAGGGGCGGGCAGCCCCAGCATTTT. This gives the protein CASSLDRGGQPQHF.

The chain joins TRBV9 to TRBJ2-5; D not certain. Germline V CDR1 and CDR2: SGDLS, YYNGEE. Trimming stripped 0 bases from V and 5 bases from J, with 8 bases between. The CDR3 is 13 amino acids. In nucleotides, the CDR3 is TGTGCCAGCAGCGTAGCTCCTCGGGAGACCCAGTACTTC. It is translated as CASSVAPRETQYF. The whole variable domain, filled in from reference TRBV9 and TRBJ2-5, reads DSGVTQTPKHLITATGQRVTLRCSPRSGDLSVYWYQQSLDQGLQFLIQYYNGEERAKGNILERFSAQQFPDLHSELNLSSLELGDSALYFCASSVAPRETQYFGPGTRLLVL.

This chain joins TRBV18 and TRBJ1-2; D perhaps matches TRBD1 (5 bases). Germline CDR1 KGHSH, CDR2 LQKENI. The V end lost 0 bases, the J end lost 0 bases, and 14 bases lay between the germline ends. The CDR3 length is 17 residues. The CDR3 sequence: CASSPPGRDKSNYGYTF. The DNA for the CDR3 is TGTGCCAGCTCACCACCGGGCAGGGATAAATCTAACTATGGCTACACCTTC.

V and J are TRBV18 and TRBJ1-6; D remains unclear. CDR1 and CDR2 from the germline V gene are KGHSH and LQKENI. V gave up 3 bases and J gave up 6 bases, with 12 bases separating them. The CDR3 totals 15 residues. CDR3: CASSPNFRGNSPLHF. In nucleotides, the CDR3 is TGTGCCAGCTCACCGAATTTCCGGGGTAATTCACCCCTCCACTTT. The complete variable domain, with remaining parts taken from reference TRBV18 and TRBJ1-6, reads NAGVMQNPRHLVRRRGQEARLRCSPMKGHSHVYWYRQLPEEGLKFMVYLQKENIIDESGMPKERFSAEFPKEGPSILRIQQVVRGDSAAYFCASSPNFRGNSPLHFGNGTRLTVT.

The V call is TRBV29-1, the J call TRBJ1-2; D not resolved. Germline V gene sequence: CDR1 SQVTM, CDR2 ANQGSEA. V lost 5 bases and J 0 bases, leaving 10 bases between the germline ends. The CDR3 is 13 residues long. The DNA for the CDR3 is TGCAGCGTTCTGTCCGGAGCTAACTATGGCTACACCTTC. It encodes CSVLSGANYGYTF.

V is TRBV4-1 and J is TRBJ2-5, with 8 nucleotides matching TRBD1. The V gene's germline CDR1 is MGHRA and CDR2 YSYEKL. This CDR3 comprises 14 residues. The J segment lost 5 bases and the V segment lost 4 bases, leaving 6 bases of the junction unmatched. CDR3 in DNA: TGCGCCAGCAGCCTCCGACAGGGGAGGGAGACCCAGTACTTC. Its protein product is CASSLRQGRETQYF.

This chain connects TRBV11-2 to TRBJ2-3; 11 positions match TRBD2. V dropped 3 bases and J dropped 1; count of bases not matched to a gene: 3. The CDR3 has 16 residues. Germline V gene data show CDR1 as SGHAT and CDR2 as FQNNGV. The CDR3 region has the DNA TGTGCCAGCAGCTTTTCTAGCGGGGGGCGCACAGATACGCAGTATTTT. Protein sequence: CASSFSSGGRTDTQYF.

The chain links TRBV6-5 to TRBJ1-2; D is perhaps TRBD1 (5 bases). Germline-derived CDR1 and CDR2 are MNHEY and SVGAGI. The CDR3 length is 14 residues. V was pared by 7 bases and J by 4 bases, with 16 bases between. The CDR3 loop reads CASIGTDKPYGYTF. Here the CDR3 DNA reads TGTGCCAGCATAGGAACGGACAAGCCCTATGGCTACACCTTC.

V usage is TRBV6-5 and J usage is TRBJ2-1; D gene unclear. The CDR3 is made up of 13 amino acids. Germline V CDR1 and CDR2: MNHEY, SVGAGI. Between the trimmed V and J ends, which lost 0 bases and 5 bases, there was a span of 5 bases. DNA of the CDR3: TGTGCCAGCAGTTACTCGGCGGACAATGAGCAGTTCTTC. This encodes CASSYSADNEQFF.

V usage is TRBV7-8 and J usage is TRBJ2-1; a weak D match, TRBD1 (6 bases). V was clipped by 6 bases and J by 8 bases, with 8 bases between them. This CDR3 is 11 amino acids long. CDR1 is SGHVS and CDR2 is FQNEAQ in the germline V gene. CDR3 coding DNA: TGTGCCAGCAGTAGGGGGTATGAGCAGTTCTTC. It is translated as CASSRGYEQFF.

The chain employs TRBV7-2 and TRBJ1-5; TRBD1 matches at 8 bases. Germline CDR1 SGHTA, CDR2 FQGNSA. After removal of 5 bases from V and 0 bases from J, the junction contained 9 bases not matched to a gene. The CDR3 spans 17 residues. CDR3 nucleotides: TGTGCCAGCAGCCCCCGACAGGGGAGGAATAGCAATCAGCCCCAGCATTTT. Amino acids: CASSPRQGRNSNQPQHF. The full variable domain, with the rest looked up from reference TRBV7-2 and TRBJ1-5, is GAGVSQSPSNKVTEKGKDVELRCDPISGHTALYWYRQSLGQGLEFLIYFQGNSAPDKSGLPSDRFSAERTGGSVSTLTIQRTQQEDSAVYLCASSPRQGRNSNQPQHFGDGTRLSIL.

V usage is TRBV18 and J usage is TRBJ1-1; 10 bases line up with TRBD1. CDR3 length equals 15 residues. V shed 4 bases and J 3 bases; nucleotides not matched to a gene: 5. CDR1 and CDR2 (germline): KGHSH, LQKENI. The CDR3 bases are TGTGCCAGCTCACTAGGACAGGGGGAACACACTGAAGCTTTCTTT. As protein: CASSLGQGEHTEAFF.